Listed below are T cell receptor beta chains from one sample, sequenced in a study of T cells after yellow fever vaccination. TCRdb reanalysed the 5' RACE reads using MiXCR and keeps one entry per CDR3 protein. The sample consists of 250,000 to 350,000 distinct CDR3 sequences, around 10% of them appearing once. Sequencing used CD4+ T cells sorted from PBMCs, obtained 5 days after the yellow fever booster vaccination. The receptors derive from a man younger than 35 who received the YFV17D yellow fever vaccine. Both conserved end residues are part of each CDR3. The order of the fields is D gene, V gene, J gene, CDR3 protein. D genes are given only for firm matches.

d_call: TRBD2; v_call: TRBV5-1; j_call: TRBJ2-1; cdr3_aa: CASSEFLAGGLLRTDSQFF
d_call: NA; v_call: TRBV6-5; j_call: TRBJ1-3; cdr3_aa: CASSSSGGNTIYF
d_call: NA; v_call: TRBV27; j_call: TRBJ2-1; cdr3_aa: CASGKGDRSYNEQFF
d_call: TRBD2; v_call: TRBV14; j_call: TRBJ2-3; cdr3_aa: CASSPGGGTQYF
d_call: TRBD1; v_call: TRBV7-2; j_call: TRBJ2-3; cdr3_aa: CASSPDRQSTDTQYF
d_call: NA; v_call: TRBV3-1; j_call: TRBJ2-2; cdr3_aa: CASSPTGGYTGELFF
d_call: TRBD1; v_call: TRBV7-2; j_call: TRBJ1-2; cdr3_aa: CASRQPGTDFGYTF
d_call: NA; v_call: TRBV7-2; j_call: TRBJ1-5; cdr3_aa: CASSLTHESNQPQHF
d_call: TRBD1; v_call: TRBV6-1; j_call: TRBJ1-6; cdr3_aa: CASSHVDRGSSPLHF
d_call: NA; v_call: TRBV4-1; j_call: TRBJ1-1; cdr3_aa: CASSPRVRLNTEAFF
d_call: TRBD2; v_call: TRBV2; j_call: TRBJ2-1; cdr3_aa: CASSRRGSGGNEQFF
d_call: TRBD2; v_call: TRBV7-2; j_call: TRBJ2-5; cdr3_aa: CASSLGRASGGQETQYF
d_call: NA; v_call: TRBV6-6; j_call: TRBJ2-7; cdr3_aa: CASSYSAPGNSYEQYF
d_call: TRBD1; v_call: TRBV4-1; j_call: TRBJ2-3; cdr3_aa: CASSQGRWDRVPDTQYF
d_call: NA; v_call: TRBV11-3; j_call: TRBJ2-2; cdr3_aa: CASSSRGEHTGELFF
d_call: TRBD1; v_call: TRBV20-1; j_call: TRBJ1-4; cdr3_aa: CSITGEDNEKLFF
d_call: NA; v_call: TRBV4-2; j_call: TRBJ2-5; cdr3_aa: CASSQDLPSVWTQYF
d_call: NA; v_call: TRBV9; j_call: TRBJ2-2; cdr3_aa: CASSVDQNTGELFF